This entry lists 24 T cell receptor beta chains sequenced from one sample in a study of T-cell reconstitution after alpha-beta-depleted transplantation in children. For TCRbeta, the library was prepared with unique molecular identifiers. TCRdb independently ran MiXCR on the PCR reads; one entry per CDR3 protein. The sample contains 500,000 or so distinct CDR3 sequences, over 10% of which appear only once. The sample was PBMCs, mostly from graft donor cells, taken 180 days after TCRalphabeta/CD19-depleted stem cell transplant. These receptors all come from a female patient under 10 years old who had a stem cell transplant for aplastic anemia, so the T cells may come from the graft donor.

Only a few counts were recorded for this clonotype. This chain links TRBV18 with TRBJ1-2; 8 bases match TRBD1. Germline trimming cut 4 bases from V and 7 bases from J; bases unmatched to any gene: 8. This CDR3 comprises 14 residues. Germline CDR1 reads KGHSH; CDR2 reads LQKENI. The CDR3 loop is CASSRPGTGGGYTF. Here the CDR3 DNA reads TGTGCCAGCTCACGACCCGGGACAGGAGGTGGCTACACCTTC.

The genes are TRBV19 and TRBJ1-2, with 7 bases that match TRBD1. Germline V gene lookup returns CDR1 LNHDA and CDR2 SQIVND (reference sequence). The V and J ends lost 5 bases and 4 bases, in that order; junction bases with no gene match: 4. The CDR3 contains 13 residues. The CDR3 coding sequence is TGTGCCAGTAGTGCCGGGACAGCCTATGGCTACACCTTC. Translated: CASSAGTAYGYTF.

This clonotype was found a few times. V usage is TRBV6-2 or TRBV6-3 and J usage is TRBJ2-2; 14 bases are a match to TRBD2. Unmatched junction bases numbered 3, after V lost 6 bases and J lost 6 bases. The CDR3 is 15 amino acids. Per germline, CDR1 MNHEY and CDR2 SVGEGT. The CDR3 DNA follows: TGTGCCAGCAGCGGACTAGCGGGAGGCTCCGGGGAGCTGTTTTTT. It specifies CASSGLAGGSGELFF.

This clonotype was detected a few times. The chain joins TRBV6-1 to TRBJ2-6; D not resolved. The germline V gene encodes CDR1 MNHNS and CDR2 SASEGT. CDR3 size: 16 residues. V lost 6 bases and J 0 bases, leaving 12 bases between the germline ends. Here the CDR3 DNA reads TGTGCCAGCAGGGCCCCGCGTCTCTCTGGGGCCAACGTCCTGACTTTC. Translating gives CASRAPRLSGANVLTF.

The sample holds a few counts of this clonotype. This rearrangement joins TRBV5-1 to TRBJ2-1, with D perhaps TRBD1 (5 bases). V lost 4 bases and J lost 6, with 14 bases in between. The germline gives CDR1 SGHRS, CDR2 YFSETQ. This CDR3 comprises 14 residues. Here the CDR3 reads CASSLKGAGNEQFF. The CDR3 nucleotides read TGCGCCAGCAGCCTGAAAGGGGCTGGCAATGAGCAGTTCTTC.

Ten or more counts support this clonotype. Here the CDR3 DNA reads TGCGCCAGCAGCCAGCAGACAGGGGGCTACGGGGAGCTGTTTTTT. It encodes CASSQQTGGYGELFF. The chain carries TRBV4-3 and TRBJ2-2; the match to TRBD1 covers 10 bases. This CDR3 spans 15 amino acids. CDR1 LGHNA and CDR2 YSLEER come from the germline V gene. V trimming: 3 bases; J trimming: 7 bases; junction bases outside the gene matches: 5.

In its sample, this clonotype was seen a few times. The genes are TRBV27 and TRBJ2-7, with D tentatively TRBD1 (6 bases). V was trimmed by 4 bases and J by 4 bases, leaving 17 bases between them. This CDR3 region has 15 residues. The germline gives CDR1 MNHEY, CDR2 SMNVEV (reference sequence). The CDR3 DNA follows: TGTGCCAGCAGTTCCCACTCTCCACAGGGATACGAGCAGTACTTC. Translated, it gives CASSSHSPQGYEQYF.

V usage is TRBV11-2 and J usage is TRBJ1-1; 7 bases match TRBD1. Germline V gene lookup returns CDR1 SGHAT and CDR2 FQNNGV. The CDR3 is 17 amino acids. V lost 0 bases to trimming and J lost 6 bases; unmatched junction nucleotides: 13. This chain's CDR3 is CASSLEAGTVWGSEAFF. DNA of the CDR3: TGTGCCAGCAGCTTAGAAGCCGGGACAGTTTGGGGGTCTGAAGCTTTCTTT.

The chain joins TRBV7-6 to TRBJ1-2, with 10 bases aligning to TRBD1. The ends lost 1 base at V and 4 bases at J; junction bases unmatched: 6. Germline lookup yields CDR1 SGHVS and CDR2 FNYEAQ. This CDR3 has 16 residues. The CDR3 region has the DNA TGTGCCAGCAGCTTAGGGGGGACAGGGGTTCTCTATGGCTACACCTTC. Protein product: CASSLGGTGVLYGYTF.

This clonotype appeared a few times. V is TRBV12-3 or TRBV12-4 and J is TRBJ1-2; D is uncertain. This CDR3 is built from 12 residues. Trimming removed 7 bases at V and 6 bases at J, with 12 bases between. Here the CDR3 DNA reads TGTGCCAGCACCGCAGATTGGGATGGCTACACCTTC. Translated: CASTADWDGYTF.

The chain employs TRBV6-5 and TRBJ2-1; the match to TRBD2 covers 11 bases. This CDR3 has 18 residues. The germline CDR1 and CDR2 sequences are MNHEY and SVGAGI. Germline trimming cut 2 bases from V and 0 bases from J; bases unmatched to any gene: 6. As DNA, the CDR3 is TGTGCCAGCAGTTACCGGCTAGCGGGAGGCCTCTCCTACAATGAGCAGTTCTTC. Residues: CASSYRLAGGLSYNEQFF.

This chain links TRBV12-3 or TRBV12-4 with TRBJ2-7; TRBD2 matches 11 bases. Trimming took 5 bases from V and 6 from J; bases not matched to a gene: 3. The CDR3 is 13 amino acids. The CDR3 DNA reads as TGTGCCAGCAGTAGACTAGCGGGAAGCGAGCAGTACTTC. It codes for CASSRLAGSEQYF.

The J gene is TRBJ2-1, the V gene TRBV5-5; D uncertain. V was clipped by 1 base and J by 0 bases, with 14 bases between them. The CDR3 contains 17 residues. CDR1 SGHKS and CDR2 YYEKEE come from the germline V gene (reference sequence). CDR3 sequence reads: CASSLFQAMSSYNEQFF. The CDR3 DNA follows: TGTGCCAGCAGCTTGTTTCAGGCCATGAGCTCCTACAATGAGCAGTTCTTC.

This rearrangement joins TRBV12-3 or TRBV12-4 to TRBJ2-7; maybe TRBD1 (6 bases). The CDR3 contains 16 residues. Trimming stripped 1 base from V and 3 bases from J, with 16 bases between. The CDR3 coding sequence is TGTGCCAGCAGTTTAGGGGGACACCCGAAATTCTACGAGCAGTACGTC. Protein sequence: CASSLGGHPKFYEQYV.

There are a few counts of this clonotype. CDR3 nucleotide sequence: TGTGCCAGCAGGGACAGGCCCAGCTCCTACGAGCAGTACGTC. Translated, it gives CASRDRPSSYEQYV. The chain is built from TRBV27 and TRBJ2-7, with TRBD1 identical over 7 bases. The CDR3 is made up of 14 amino acids. Germline-derived CDR1 and CDR2 are MNHEY and SMNVEV (reference sequence). V gave up 6 bases and J gave up 0 bases; unmatched junction bases: 5.

This clonotype was detected ten times or more. The chain links TRBV27 to TRBJ2-7; TRBD1 matches at 7 bases. Germline V gene sequence: CDR1 MNHEY, CDR2 SMNVEV (reference sequence). V gave up 2 bases and J gave up 2 bases; unmatched junction bases: 0. The CDR3 contains 13 residues. The CDR3 loop reads CASSLDRAYEQYV. The CDR3 DNA follows: TGTGCCAGCAGTTTAGACAGGGCCTACGAGCAGTACGTC.

A few counts support this clonotype. The chain is built from TRBV6-1 and TRBJ1-1; possible D gene TRBD1, 5 bases. V was shortened by 6 bases and J by 5 bases, with 13 bases between the two germline ends. This CDR3 has 13 amino acids. CDR1 and CDR2 from the germline V gene are MNHNS and SASEGT. CDR3 in amino acids: CASSDGAGTEAFF. The CDR3 coding sequence is TGTGCCAGCAGCGACGGGGCTGGGACTGAAGCTTTCTTT.

The chain carries TRBV18 and TRBJ2-1; no definite D call. The CDR3 consists of 15 residues. Trimming took 2 bases from V and 1 from J, leaving 9 bases between them. CDR1 and CDR2 (germline): KGHSH, LQKENI. CDR3 amino acids: CASSPAEQSYNEQFF. The DNA for the CDR3 is TGTGCCAGCTCACCAGCCGAGCAATCCTACAATGAGCAGTTCTTC.

At least ten counts were recorded for this clonotype. The rearrangement uses TRBV20-1 and TRBJ2-4; maybe TRBD2 (6 bases). Trimming shortened V by 3 bases and J by 0 bases, and 6 bases separated the two germline ends. Germline V CDR1 and CDR2: DFQATT, SNEGSKA (reference sequence). The CDR3 extends over 13 amino acids. The CDR3 DNA reads as TGCAGTGCTAGCGGGGGAGCCAAAAACATTCAGTACTTC. Protein product: CSASGGAKNIQYF.

This chain links TRBV28 with TRBJ2-7, with 11 bases matching TRBD1. The CDR3 runs 15 residues. Germline loops: CDR1 MDHEN, CDR2 SYDVKM. J gave up 3 bases and V 0 bases, and 1 base lay outside the gene matches. The CDR3 nucleotides are TGTGCCAGCAGTTTATGGGGGACAGGGGGCTACGAGCAGTACTTC. Translating it yields CASSLWGTGGYEQYF.

This clonotype showed up just a few times. The rearrangement links TRBV28 to TRBJ2-3, with a possible D match to TRBD1 (6 bases). CDR3 length: 14 amino acids. CDR1 is MDHEN, CDR2 SYDVKM, per germline. V was trimmed by 8 bases and J by 1 base, leaving 13 bases between them. CDR3 residues: CASWGPRGTDTQYF. CDR3 DNA sequence: TGTGCCAGCTGGGGGCCTAGGGGCACAGATACGCAGTATTTT. Supplemented by reference TRBV28 and TRBJ2-3, the full variable domain reads DVKVTQSSRYLVKRTGEKVFLECVQDMDHENMFWYRQDPGLGLRLIYFSYDVKMKEKGDIPEGYSVSREKKERFSLILESASTNQTSMYLCASWGPRGTDTQYFGPGTRLTVL.

The chain couples TRBV14 to TRBJ1-2, with a weak D call TRBD1 (5 bases). The germline CDR1 and CDR2 sequences are SGHDN and FVKESK. This CDR3 spans 13 amino acids. The V gene lost 3 bases and the J gene lost 4 bases, with 9 bases spanning the gap. This CDR3 is CASSHSGTYGYTF. In nucleotides, the CDR3 is TGTGCCAGCAGCCATTCCGGGACCTATGGCTACACCTTC. The entire variable domain, with the rest obtained from reference TRBV14 and TRBJ1-2, is as follows: EAGVTQFPSHSVIEKGQTVTLRCDPISGHDNLYWYRRVMGKEIKFLLHFVKESKQDESGMPNNRFLAERTGGTYSTLKVQPAELEDSGVYFCASSHSGTYGYTFGSGTRLTVV.

This clonotype was counted between two and nine times. The CDR3 DNA is TGTGCCAGTAGTATGGCGGGGCCCGATGAGCAGTTCTTC. As protein: CASSMAGPDEQFF. The V and J genes are TRBV19 and TRBJ2-1; possible D gene TRBD2, 6 bases. V lost 3 bases and J lost 8, with 11 bases in between. The CDR3 has 13 residues. Germline CDR1 reads LNHDA; CDR2 reads SQIVND (reference sequence).

This clonotype was counted between two and nine times. CDR3 sequence: CASSIAQSSGANVLTF. CDR3 DNA sequence: TGTGCCAGTAGTATAGCTCAAAGCTCTGGGGCCAACGTCCTGACTTTC. The rearrangement joins TRBV19 to TRBJ2-6; unclear D gene. Germline V gives CDR1 LNHDA, CDR2 SQIVND (reference sequence). The CDR3 covers 16 residues. V gave up 1 base and J gave up 0 bases, with 7 bases separating them. Based on the CDR3 plus reference TRBV19 and TRBJ2-6, the full variable domain is DGGITQSPKYLFRKEGQNVTLSCEQNLNHDAMYWYRQDPGQGLRLIYYSQIVNDFQKGDIAEGYSVSREKKESFPLTVTSAQKNPTAFYLCASSIAQSSGANVLTFGAGSRLTVL.